The next 7 T cell receptor beta chains were all read from a single sample in a study of blood T cell repertoires in COVID-19. Sequencing was performed with immunoSEQ multiplex PCR; in TCRdb, only in-frame clones are kept and a portion is missing. The repertoire holds about 66,000 clones, 88% seen once, with under 4% in the top ten. The sequencing sample was made of peripheral blood. These receptors all stem from a man in his 70s with acute or convalescent COVID-19.

V gene TRBV19 combines with J gene TRBJ1-2; TRBD1 matches 10 bases. CDR1 LNHDA and CDR2 SQIVND come from the germline V gene (reference sequence). This CDR3 has 13 residues. The V and J ends lost 7 bases and 8 bases, in that order; junction bases with no gene match: 7. The CDR3 here is CASKGQGEGGYTF. The CDR3, as DNA: TGTGCCAGTAAAGGACAGGGGGAAGGCGGCTACACCTTC.

The rearrangement links TRBV11-3 to TRBJ2-5, with 15 bases that match TRBD2. V lost 3 bases and J lost 5; bases outside the gene matches: 4. Germline V lookup: CDR1 SGHNT, CDR2 YENEEA. CDR3 length: 16 amino acids. The CDR3 nucleotides are TGTGCCAGCAGCTTGCGGACTAGCGGGGGGGGCGAGACCCAGTACTTC. Its protein is CASSLRTSGGGETQYF.

The chain uses TRBV9 and TRBJ1-3; D gene uncertain. Trimming took off 0 bases at V and 0 bases at J, with 4 bases between the two ends. In germline, CDR1 is SGDLS, CDR2 YYNGEE. The CDR3 is 14 amino acids. CDR3 sequence (DNA): TGTGCCAGCAGCGTAGACAACTCTGGAAACACCATATATTTT. The encoded protein is CASSVDNSGNTIYF.

The chain carries TRBV5-1 and TRBJ1-5, with 9 bases that match TRBD1. Germline values: CDR1 SGHRS, CDR2 YFSETQ. V shed 0 bases, J shed 3 bases, and the junction held 1 base outside the gene matches. This CDR3 spans 15 amino acids. CDR3 loop: CASSLGDRDNQPQHF. The CDR3 nucleotides read TGCGCCAGCAGCTTGGGGGACAGGGACAATCAGCCCCAGCATTTT.

CDR3: CASRRREQETQYF. CDR3 bases: TGTGCCAGCAGACGCAGGGAACAAGAGACCCAGTACTTC. The chain couples TRBV6-6 to TRBJ2-5; a weak D match, TRBD1 (5 bases). Germline V gene data show CDR1 as MNHNY and CDR2 as SVGAGI (reference sequence). CDR3 size: 13 residues. Trimming cost V 6 bases and J 2 bases, with 10 bases left between them.

The chain joins TRBV3-1 (or the pseudogene TRBV3-2) to TRBJ1-5; unclear D gene. Germline lookup yields CDR1 LGHDT and CDR2 YNNKEL (reference sequence). V lost 4 bases, J lost 0 bases, and 10 bases lay in between. This CDR3 region has 15 residues. The CDR3 bases are TGTGCCAGCAGCCCTGGTGTCAGTAGCAATCAGCCCCAGCATTTT. Translated, it gives CASSPGVSSNQPQHF.

The chain carries TRBV5-1 and TRBJ2-1; D possibly corresponds to TRBD2 (6 bases). Germline CDR1 is SGHRS and CDR2 is YFSETQ. V was clipped by 0 bases and J by 4 bases, with 11 bases between them. The CDR3 extends over 15 amino acids. The CDR3 is CASSLAWAGYNEQFF. In nucleotides, the CDR3 is TGCGCCAGCAGCTTGGCCTGGGCGGGATACAATGAGCAGTTCTTC. Supplemented by reference TRBV5-1 and TRBJ2-1, the full variable domain reads KAGVTQTPRYLIKTRGQQVTLSCSPISGHRSVSWYQQTPGQGLQFLFEYFSETQRNKGNFPGRFSGRQFSNSRSEMNVSTLELGDSALYLCASSLAWAGYNEQFFGPGTRLTVL.